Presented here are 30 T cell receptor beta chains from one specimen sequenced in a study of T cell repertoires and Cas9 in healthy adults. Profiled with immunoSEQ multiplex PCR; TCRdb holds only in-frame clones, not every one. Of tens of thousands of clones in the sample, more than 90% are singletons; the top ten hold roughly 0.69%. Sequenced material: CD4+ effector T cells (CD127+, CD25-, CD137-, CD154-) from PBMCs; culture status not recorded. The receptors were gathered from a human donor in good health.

CDR3 DNA sequence: TGTGCCAGCAGCGTAGTAGCGGGGTGGTATTCACCCCTCCACTTT. Translated: CASSVVAGWYSPLHF. The chain employs TRBV9 and TRBJ1-6; no definite D call. The CDR3 sequence is 15 residues long. Germline loops: CDR1 SGDLS, CDR2 YYNGEE. The V gene lost 0 bases and the J gene lost 8 bases, with 12 bases spanning the gap.

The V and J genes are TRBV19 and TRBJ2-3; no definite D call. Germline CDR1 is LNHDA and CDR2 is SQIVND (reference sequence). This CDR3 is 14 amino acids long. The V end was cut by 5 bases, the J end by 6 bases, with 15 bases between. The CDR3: CASSYDPTRDTQYF. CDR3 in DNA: TGTGCCAGTAGTTACGACCCTACAAGGGATACGCAGTATTTT.

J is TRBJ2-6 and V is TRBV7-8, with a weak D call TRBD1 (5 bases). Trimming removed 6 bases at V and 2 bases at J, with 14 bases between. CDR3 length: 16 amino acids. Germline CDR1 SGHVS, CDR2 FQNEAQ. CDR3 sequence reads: CASSRIGAAGANVLTF. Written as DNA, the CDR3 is TGTGCCAGCAGTCGGATAGGGGCGGCTGGGGCCAACGTCCTGACTTTC. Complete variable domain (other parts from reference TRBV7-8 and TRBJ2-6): GAGVSQSPRYKVAKRGQDVALRCDPISGHVSLFWYQQALGQGPEFLTYFQNEAQLDKSGLPSDRFFAERPEGSVSTLKIQRTQQEDSAVYLCASSRIGAAGANVLTFGAGSRLTVL.

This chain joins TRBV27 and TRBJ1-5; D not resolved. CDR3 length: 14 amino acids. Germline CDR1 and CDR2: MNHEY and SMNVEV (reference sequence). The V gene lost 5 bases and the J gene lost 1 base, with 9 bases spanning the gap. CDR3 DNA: TGTGCCAGCAGTAGTGAGAAGAGCAATCAGCCCCAGCATTTT. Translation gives CASSSEKSNQPQHF.

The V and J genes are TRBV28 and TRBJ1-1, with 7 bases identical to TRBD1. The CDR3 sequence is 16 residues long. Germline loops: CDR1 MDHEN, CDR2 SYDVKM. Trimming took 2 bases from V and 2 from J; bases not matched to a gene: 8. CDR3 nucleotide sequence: TGTGCCAGCAGTTTAACCCGTTACAGGGGAAACACTGAAGCTTTCTTT. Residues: CASSLTRYRGNTEAFF.

The CDR3 sequence: CASSLSPTGAGANVLTF. CDR3 in DNA: TGTGCCAGCAGCTTATCCCCAACGGGGGCTGGGGCCAACGTCCTGACTTTC. This chain joins TRBV7-2 and TRBJ2-6; D perhaps matches TRBD2 (6 bases). Trimming took off 2 bases at V and 2 bases at J, with 13 bases between the two ends. This CDR3 region has 17 residues. Germline V gene data show CDR1 as SGHTA and CDR2 as FQGNSA.

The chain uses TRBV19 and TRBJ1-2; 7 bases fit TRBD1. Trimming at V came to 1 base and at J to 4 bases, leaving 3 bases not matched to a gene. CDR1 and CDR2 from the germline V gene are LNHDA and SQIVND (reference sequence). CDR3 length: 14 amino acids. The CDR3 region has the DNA TGTGCCAGTAGTATAGGGGACAGACTCTATGGCTACACCTTC. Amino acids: CASSIGDRLYGYTF.

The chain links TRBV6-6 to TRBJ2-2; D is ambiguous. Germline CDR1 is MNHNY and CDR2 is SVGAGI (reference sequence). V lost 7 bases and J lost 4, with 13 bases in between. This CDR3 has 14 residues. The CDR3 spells CASTYKSLTGELFF. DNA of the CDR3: TGTGCCAGCACCTACAAGTCCCTCACCGGGGAGCTGTTTTTT.

The CDR3 region is CASSWYKETQYF. The CDR3, as DNA: TGTGCCAGCAGTTGGTATAAAGAGACCCAGTACTTC. The V and J genes are TRBV28 and TRBJ2-5; D unresolved. The CDR3 sequence is 12 residues long. The ends were cut back, 4 bases at V and 3 bases at J, with 6 bases in the middle. Germline loops: CDR1 MDHEN, CDR2 SYDVKM.

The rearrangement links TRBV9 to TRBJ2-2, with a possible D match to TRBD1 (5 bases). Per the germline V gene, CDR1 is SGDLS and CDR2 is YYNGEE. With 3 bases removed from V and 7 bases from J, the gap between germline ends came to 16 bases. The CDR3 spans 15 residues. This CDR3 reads CASSAFWQGGGELFF. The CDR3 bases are TGTGCCAGCAGCGCCTTCTGGCAGGGTGGCGGGGAGCTGTTTTTT.

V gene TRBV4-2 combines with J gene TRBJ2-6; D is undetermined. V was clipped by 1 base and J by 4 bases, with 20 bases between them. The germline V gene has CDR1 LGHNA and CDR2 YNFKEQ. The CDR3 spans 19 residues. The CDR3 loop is CASSQGIWAFSDGANVLTF. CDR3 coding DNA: TGTGCCAGCAGCCAAGGAATTTGGGCTTTCTCGGACGGGGCCAACGTCCTGACTTTC.

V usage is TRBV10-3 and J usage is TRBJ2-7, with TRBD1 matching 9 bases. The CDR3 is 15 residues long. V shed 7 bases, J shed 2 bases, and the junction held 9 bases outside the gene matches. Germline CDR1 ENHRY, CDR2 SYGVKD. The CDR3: CAITDRGSETYEQYF. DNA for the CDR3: TGTGCCATCACCGACAGGGGGAGCGAGACCTACGAGCAGTACTTC.

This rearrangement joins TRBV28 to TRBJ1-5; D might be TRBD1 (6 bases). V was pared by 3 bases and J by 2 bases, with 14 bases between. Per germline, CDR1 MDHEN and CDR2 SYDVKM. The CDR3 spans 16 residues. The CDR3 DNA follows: TGTGCCAGCAGTTTTCCAGGGGAGATTGGCAATCAGCCCCAGCATTTT. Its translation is CASSFPGEIGNQPQHF.

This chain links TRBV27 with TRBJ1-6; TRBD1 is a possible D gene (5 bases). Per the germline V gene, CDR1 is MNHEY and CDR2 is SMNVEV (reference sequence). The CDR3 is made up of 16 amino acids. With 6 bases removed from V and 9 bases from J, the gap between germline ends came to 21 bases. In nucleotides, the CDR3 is TGTGCCAGCAGGGGGCCCGGGGATATTGGAATTTCACCCCTCCACTTT. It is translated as CASRGPGDIGISPLHF.

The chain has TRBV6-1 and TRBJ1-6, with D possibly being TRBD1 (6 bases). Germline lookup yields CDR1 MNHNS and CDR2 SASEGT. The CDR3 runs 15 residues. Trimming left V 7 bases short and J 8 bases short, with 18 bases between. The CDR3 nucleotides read TGTGCCAGCACCCGTGAGGGGGGTCAGGATTCACCCCTCCACTTT. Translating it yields CASTREGGQDSPLHF.

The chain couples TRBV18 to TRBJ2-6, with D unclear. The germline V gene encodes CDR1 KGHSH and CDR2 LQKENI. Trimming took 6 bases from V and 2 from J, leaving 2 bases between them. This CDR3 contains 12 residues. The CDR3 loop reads CASSAGANVLTF. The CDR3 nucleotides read TGTGCCAGCTCGGCTGGGGCCAACGTCCTGACTTTC.

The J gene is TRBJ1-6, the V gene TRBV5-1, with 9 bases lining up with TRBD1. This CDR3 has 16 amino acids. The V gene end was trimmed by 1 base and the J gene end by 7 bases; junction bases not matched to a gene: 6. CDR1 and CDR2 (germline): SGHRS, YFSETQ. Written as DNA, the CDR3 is TGCGCCAGCAGCTTGCCGGGGGGACAGGGCAATTCACCCCTCCACTTT. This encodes CASSLPGGQGNSPLHF.

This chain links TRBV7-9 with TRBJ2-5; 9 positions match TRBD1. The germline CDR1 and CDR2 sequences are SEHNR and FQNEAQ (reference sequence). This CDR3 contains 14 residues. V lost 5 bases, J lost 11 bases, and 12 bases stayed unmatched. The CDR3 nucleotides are TGTGCCAGCAGCAAACTACAGGGGGCGGGGGAGCAGTACTTC. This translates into CASSKLQGAGEQYF.

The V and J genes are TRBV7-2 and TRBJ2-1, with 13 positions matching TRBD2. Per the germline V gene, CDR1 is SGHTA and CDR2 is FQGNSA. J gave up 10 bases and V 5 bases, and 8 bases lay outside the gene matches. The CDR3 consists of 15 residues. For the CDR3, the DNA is TGTGCCAGCAGCCCGTTACTAGCGGGGGGGCAGGAGCAGTTCTTC. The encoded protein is CASSPLLAGGQEQFF.

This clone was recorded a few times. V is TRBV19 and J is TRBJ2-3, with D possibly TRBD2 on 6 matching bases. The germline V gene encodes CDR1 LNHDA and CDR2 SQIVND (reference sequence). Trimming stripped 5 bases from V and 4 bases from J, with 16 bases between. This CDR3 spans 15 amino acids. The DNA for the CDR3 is TGTGCCAGTAGTCCCCAGAACGCGGGGTCAGATACGCAGTATTTT. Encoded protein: CASSPQNAGSDTQYF.

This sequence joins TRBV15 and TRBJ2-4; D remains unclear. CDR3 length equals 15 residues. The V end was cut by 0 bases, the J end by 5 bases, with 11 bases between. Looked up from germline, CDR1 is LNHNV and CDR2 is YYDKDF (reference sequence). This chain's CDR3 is CATSRDPGAENIQYF. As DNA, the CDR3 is TGTGCCACCAGCAGAGATCCCGGTGCGGAAAACATTCAGTACTTC.

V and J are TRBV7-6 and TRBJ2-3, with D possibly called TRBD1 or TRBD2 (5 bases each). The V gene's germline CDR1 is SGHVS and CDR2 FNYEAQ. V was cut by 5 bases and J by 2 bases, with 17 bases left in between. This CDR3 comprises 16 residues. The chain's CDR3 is CASSPNTGTVTDTQYF. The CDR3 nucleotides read TGTGCCAGCAGCCCCAATACCGGGACGGTCACAGATACGCAGTATTTT.

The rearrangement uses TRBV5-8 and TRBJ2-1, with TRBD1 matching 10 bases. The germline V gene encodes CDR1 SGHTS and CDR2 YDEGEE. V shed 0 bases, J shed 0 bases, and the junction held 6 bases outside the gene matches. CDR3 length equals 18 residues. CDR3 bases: TGTGCCAGCAGCTTGGCCGGACAGGGGGACAGCTCCTACAATGAGCAGTTCTTC. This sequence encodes CASSLAGQGDSSYNEQFF.

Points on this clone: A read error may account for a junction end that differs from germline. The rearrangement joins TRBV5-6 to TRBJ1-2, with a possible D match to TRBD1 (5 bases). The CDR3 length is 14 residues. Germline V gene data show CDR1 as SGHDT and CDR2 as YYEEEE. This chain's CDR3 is CGSLKSGLGYGYTF. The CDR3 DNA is TGTGGCAGCCTTAAGTCGGGGCTAGGTTATGGCTACACCTTC.

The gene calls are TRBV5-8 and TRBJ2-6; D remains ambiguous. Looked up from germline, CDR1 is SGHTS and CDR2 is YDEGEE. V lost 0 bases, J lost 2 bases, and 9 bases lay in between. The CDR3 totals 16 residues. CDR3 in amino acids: CASSLGDQAGANVLTF. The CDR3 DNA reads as TGTGCCAGCAGCTTGGGGGATCAGGCTGGGGCCAACGTCCTGACTTTC.

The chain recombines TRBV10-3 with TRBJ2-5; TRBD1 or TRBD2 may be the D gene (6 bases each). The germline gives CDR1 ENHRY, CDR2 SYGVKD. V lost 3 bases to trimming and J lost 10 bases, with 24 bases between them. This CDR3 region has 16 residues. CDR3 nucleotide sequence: TGTGCCATCAGTGATCGGGGGACAACGGGACTTCCCCACCAGTACTTC. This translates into CAISDRGTTGLPHQYF.

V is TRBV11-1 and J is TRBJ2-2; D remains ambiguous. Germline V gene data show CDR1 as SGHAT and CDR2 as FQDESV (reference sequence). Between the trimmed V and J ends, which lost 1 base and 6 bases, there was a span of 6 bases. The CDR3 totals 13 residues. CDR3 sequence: CASSLVGPGELFF. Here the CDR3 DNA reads TGTGCCAGCAGCTTAGTGGGTCCCGGGGAGCTGTTTTTT.

The CDR3 is CASRESRGLYGYTF. CDR3 sequence (DNA): TGTGCCAGTAGAGAATCCAGGGGGCTTTATGGCTACACCTTC. This chain connects TRBV19 to TRBJ1-2, with 8 bases aligning to TRBD1. Per germline, CDR1 LNHDA and CDR2 SQIVND (reference sequence). The CDR3 runs to 14 residues. J was trimmed by 5 bases and V by 6 bases; bases with no gene match: 8. Drawing the rest from reference TRBV19 and TRBJ1-2, the complete variable domain is DGGITQSPKYLFRKEGQNVTLSCEQNLNHDAMYWYRQDPGQGLRLIYYSQIVNDFQKGDIAEGYSVSREKKESFPLTVTSAQKNPTAFYLCASRESRGLYGYTFGSGTRLTVV.

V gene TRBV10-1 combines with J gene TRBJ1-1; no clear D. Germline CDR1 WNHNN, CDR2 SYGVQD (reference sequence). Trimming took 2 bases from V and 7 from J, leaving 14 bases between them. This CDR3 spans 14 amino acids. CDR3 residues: CASSEQFGSGEAFF. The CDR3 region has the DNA TGCGCCAGCAGTGAGCAGTTTGGCAGCGGTGAAGCTTTCTTT.

In DNA form, the CDR3 reads TGTGCCAGCAGCTCGGACCAGGGGAGTACTGAAGCTTTCTTT. Translating it yields CASSSDQGSTEAFF. The gene calls are TRBV7-9 and TRBJ1-1; TRBD1 might be the D (6 bases). The CDR3 consists of 14 residues. V was trimmed by 4 bases and J by 5 bases, leaving 14 bases between them. CDR1 and CDR2 from the germline V gene are SEHNR and FQNEAQ (reference sequence).